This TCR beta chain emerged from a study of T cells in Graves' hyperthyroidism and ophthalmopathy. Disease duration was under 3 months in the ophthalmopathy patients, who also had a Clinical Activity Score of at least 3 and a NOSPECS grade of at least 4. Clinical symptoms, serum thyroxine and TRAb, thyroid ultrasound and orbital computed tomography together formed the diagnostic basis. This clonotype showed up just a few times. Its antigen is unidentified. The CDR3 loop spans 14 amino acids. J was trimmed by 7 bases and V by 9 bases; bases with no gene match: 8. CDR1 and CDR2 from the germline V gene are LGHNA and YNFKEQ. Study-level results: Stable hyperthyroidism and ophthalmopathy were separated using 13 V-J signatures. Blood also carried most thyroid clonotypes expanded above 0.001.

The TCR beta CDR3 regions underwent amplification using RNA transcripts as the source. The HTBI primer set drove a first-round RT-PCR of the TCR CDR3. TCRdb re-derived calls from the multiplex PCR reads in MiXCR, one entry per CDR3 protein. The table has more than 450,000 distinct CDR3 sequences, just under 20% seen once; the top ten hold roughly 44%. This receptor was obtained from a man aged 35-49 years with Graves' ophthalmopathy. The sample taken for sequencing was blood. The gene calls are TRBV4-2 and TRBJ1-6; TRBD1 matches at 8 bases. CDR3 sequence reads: CASTLTGANSPLHF. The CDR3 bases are TGTGCCAGTACCCTGACAGGGGCCAATTCACCCCTCCACTTT.